This T cell receptor (beta chain) was sequenced for a study of cytomegalovirus exposure and HLA in healthy donors. Overall study results and limits: TCR beta V segments were, for the most part, productive about 87% or about 30% of the time in an earlier analysis. A missense DCLRE1C variant was associated with V- and J-gene trimming of TCR beta chains in a later analysis, and an independent cohort replicated the association. Looking again later, the authors saw that most CMV-associated TCR beta chains seemed HLA-restricted.

Researchers ran the PCR with 60 Vbeta and 13 Jbeta primers. The repertoire was sequenced with immunoSEQ multiplex PCR; TCRdb's copy has only in-frame clones and lacks some. This table holds around 190,000 clones, approximately 80% found once. Details on this clone: What it binds is not known.

Trimming pared 2 bases from V and 3 bases from J, leaving 11 bases between. The CDR3 covers 14 residues. In germline, CDR1 is LGHNT, CDR2 FRNRAP. The sample comprised PBMCs. The source is a woman aged 25 to 39 in good health and CMV-seropositive. The rearrangement links TRBV12-5 to TRBJ2-7; D might be TRBD1 (5 bases). Here the CDR3 DNA reads TGTGCTAGTGGTTTGAGGGGAAAAATCTACGAGCAGTACTTC. Residues: CASGLRGKIYEQYF.